This TCR beta chain was identified during a study of T cell repertoires in ileal Crohn's disease. Whole-study context: About half received postoperative treatment, around ten with thiopurines and under 20 anti-TNF.

Study results and caveats: Compared with CD4 T cells, sorted CD8 cells carried more expanded clones. Endoscopic recurrence occurred in every patient whose clonality exceeded 26.8%.

TCRdb's copy holds only in-frame clones and misses some; the assay was immunoSEQ multiplex PCR. The table records under 20,000 clones, over 80% of them present only once. The germline V gene has CDR1 SGHVS and CDR2 FNYEAQ. The CDR3 extends over 14 amino acids. V was pared by 4 bases and J by 3 bases, with 12 bases between. This clone has just a few counts. Antigen unknown. V is TRBV7-6 and J is TRBJ2-5; weak D call: TRBD1 (6 bases). What was sequenced was ileal tissue. This clonotype was sampled from an adult with Crohn's disease. In nucleotides, the CDR3 is TGTGCCAGCAGCTCCGGGACATCGAAAGAGACCCAGTACTTC. Translated: CASSSGTSKETQYF.